This T cell receptor (beta chain) was documented in a study of T cell clonotyping in hematopoietic cell transplantation. Repertoires were generated with immunoSEQ multiplex PCR, while TCRdb's copy carries only in-frame clones and drops some. The sample contains about a thousand clones, approximately 96% of which appear only once. Note on this clone: Its antigen remains unidentified.

Study outcomes and limitations: After transplant, recipient diversity fell while pathologically expanded clonotypes grew through day 180.

In germline, CDR1 is SGHAT, CDR2 FQNNGV. The length of the CDR3 is 15 residues. Trimming stripped 1 base from V and 0 bases from J, with 7 bases between. The chain uses TRBV11-2 and TRBJ1-5; D gene uncertain. The receptor was derived from a male patient younger than 30 who had an allogeneic stem cell transplant from a related donor, so the T cells may come from the graft donor. Some clones in this sample may be carry-over from other donors' samples. This sample comprised PBMCs, obtained 30 days after allogeneic stem cell transplant. The CDR3, as DNA: TGTGCCAGCAGCTTAGCCAGTTATAGCAATCAGCCCCAGCATTTT. It specifies CASSLASYSNQPQHF.